This is a list of T cell receptor beta chains from one sample in a study of T cell responses to AZD1222 COVID-19 vaccine. TCRdb's copy holds only in-frame clones and misses some; the assay was immunoSEQ multiplex PCR. The sample includes 110,000 or so clones, approximately 85% seen only once; the top ten take less than 10%. The sequencing used peripheral blood, collected on day 0 of AZD1222 vaccination. All receptors derive from an adult in good health. Both conserved end residues are part of each CDR3. D genes are given only for firm matches. Expanded clones are given a class, and other clones once, few, many or no size at all.

clone size | J gene | D gene | V gene | CDR3 DNA | CDR3 protein
NA | TRBJ2-1 | NA | TRBV5-1 | TGCGCCAGCAGCTTGGAGGGCGCCCTATCCTTCTTC | CASSLEGALSFF
once | TRBJ2-3 | NA | TRBV2 | TGTGCCAGCAGCTCGCTCCAAGATACGCAGTATTTT | CASSSLQDTQYF
NA | TRBJ2-7 | NA | TRBV20-1 | TGCAGTGCTAGTCGACAGGCCGCCTACGAGCAGTACTTC | CSASRQAAYEQYF
NA | TRBJ2-7 | TRBD1 | TRBV24-1 | TGTGCCACCGGGACAGGGGACGAGCAGTACTTC | CATGTGDEQYF
NA | TRBJ2-7 | TRBD1 | TRBV9 | TGTGCCAGCAGCGTGGGAACAGGGGCCTACGAGCAGTACTTC | CASSVGTGAYEQYF
NA | TRBJ2-1 | TRBD2 | TRBV28 | TGTGCCAGCACTCATTCAAGGACTAGCGGGGGGGTAATTTACAATGAGCAGTTCTTC | CASTHSRTSGGVIYNEQFF
NA | TRBJ1-1 | TRBD1 | TRBV6-5 | TGTGCCAGCAGTTCACAGGGGTGGGACACTGAAGCTTTCTTT | CASSSQGWDTEAFF
NA | TRBJ2-2 | NA | TRBV4-3 | TGCGCCAGCAGGCGCCTGGGACAAAACACCGGGGAGCTGTTTTTT | CASRRLGQNTGELFF
NA | TRBJ1-6 | NA | TRBV27 | TGTGCCAGCAGTCTAGAACGGGGTAGCAATTCACCCCTCCACTTT | CASSLERGSNSPLHF
NA | TRBJ1-5 | NA | TRBV4-3 | TGCGCCAGCAGCCAAGATTCAGGATACAATCAGCCCCAGCATTTT | CASSQDSGYNQPQHF
NA | TRBJ2-7 | NA | TRBV6-2/TRBV6-3 | TGTGCCAGCAGTTACTCGAACCTAGCAGACTACGAGCAGTACTTC | CASSYSNLADYEQYF
NA | TRBJ1-3 | NA | TRBV7-2 | TGTGCCAGCAGCTTACACCCCGGGACACGAACTGGAAACACCATATATTTT | CASSLHPGTRTGNTIYF
NA | TRBJ2-7 | NA | TRBV7-2 | TGTGCCAGCCAACCGGCATGGGGGGACCACTACGAGCAGTACTTC | CASQPAWGDHYEQYF
NA | TRBJ2-2 | NA | TRBV6-5 | TGTGCCAGCAGTTACTCTTACCAGCTACCCGGGGAGCTGTTTTTT | CASSYSYQLPGELFF
NA | TRBJ1-5 | TRBD1 | TRBV30 | TGTGCCTGGAGTGAGGGACAGGGCAATCAGCCCCAGCATTTT | CAWSEGQGNQPQHF
NA | TRBJ2-7 | NA | TRBV16 | TGTGCCAGCAGCCAATACGGCCTCTACGAGCAGTACTTC | CASSQYGLYEQYF
NA | TRBJ1-3 | TRBD1 | TRBV18 | TGTGCCAGCTCGCAGGGACAGAGCTCTGGAAACACCATATATTTT | CASSQGQSSGNTIYF
NA | TRBJ2-1 | NA | TRBV7-9 | TGTGCCAGCAGCTTGGCTGGTTGGGGTAATGAGCAGTTCTTC | CASSLAGWGNEQFF
NA | TRBJ1-1 | TRBD1 | TRBV18 | TGTGCCAGCTCCCTCGGGACAGGGTCGTTCACTGAAGCTTTCTTT | CASSLGTGSFTEAFF
NA | TRBJ2-6 | TRBD1 | TRBV19 | TGTGCCAGTAGTATTGCACAGGGGGCCTCTGGGGCCAACGTCCTGACTTTC | CASSIAQGASGANVLTF
once | TRBJ2-1 | TRBD2 | TRBV10-3 | TGTGCCATCAGTGACTACCCCCGCGAGGGACTAGCGGTTTACAATGAGCAGTTCTTC | CAISDYPREGLAVYNEQFF
NA | TRBJ1-1 | TRBD1 | TRBV11-3 | TGTGCCAGCAGCCCGACAGGGGTGATTGCTGAAGCTTTCTTT | CASSPTGVIAEAFF
NA | TRBJ1-1 | NA | TRBV5-4 | TGTGCCAGCAGGAAATGGGGGAACACTGAAGCTTTCTTT | CASRKWGNTEAFF
NA | TRBJ1-5 | NA | TRBV6-5 | TGTGCCAGCAGATCGGGGTGGGGAAACAGTCCGCCCCAGCATTTT | CASRSGWGNSPPQHF
NA | TRBJ1-5 | NA | TRBV5-6 | TGTGCCAGCAGCTTTGTGGGAGGGAATCAGCCCCAGCATTTT | CASSFVGGNQPQHF
NA | TRBJ2-7 | NA | TRBV5-4 | TGTGCCAGCAGCCGCGGCCCGCCGGACGAGCAGTACTTC | CASSRGPPDEQYF
NA | TRBJ1-6 | NA | TRBV30 | TGTGCCTGGACTACCCCGGGACTCCTGGCGAGCTCCTATAATTCACCCCTCCACTTT | CAWTTPGLLASSYNSPLHF
NA | TRBJ1-5 | NA | TRBV2 | TGTGCCAGCAGTGAGAGGATTCGGGGGCCCCAGCATTTT | CASSERIRGPQHF
NA | TRBJ1-3 | TRBD1 | TRBV28 | TGTGCCAGCAAAATCGGGACAGGAGGAAACACCATATATTTT | CASKIGTGGNTIYF
NA | TRBJ2-3 | NA | TRBV4-3 | TGCGCCAGCAGCCAAGACAGGGTATCCGATACGCAGTATTTT | CASSQDRVSDTQYF
NA | TRBJ2-1 | TRBD1 | TRBV7-6 | TGTGCCAGCAGCCCTAGCCCGGACAGGGCCTACAATGAGCAGTTCTTC | CASSPSPDRAYNEQFF
NA | TRBJ2-7 | TRBD2 | TRBV29-1 | TGCAGCGTCTCCGAACGCGGGAGTAACTACGAGCAGTACTTC | CSVSERGSNYEQYF
few | TRBJ2-7 | TRBD2 | TRBV7-2 | TGTGCCAGCAGCTTTAGCCTAGCGGGAGATTACGGGCAGTACTTC | CASSFSLAGDYGQYF